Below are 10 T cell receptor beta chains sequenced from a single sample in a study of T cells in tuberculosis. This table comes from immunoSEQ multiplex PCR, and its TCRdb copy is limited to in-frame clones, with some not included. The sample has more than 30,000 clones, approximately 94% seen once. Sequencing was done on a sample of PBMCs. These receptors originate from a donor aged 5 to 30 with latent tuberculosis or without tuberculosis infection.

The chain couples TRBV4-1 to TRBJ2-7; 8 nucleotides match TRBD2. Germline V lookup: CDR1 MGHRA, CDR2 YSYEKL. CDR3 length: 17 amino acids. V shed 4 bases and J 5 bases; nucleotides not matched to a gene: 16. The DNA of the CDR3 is TGCGCCAGCAGCCCCTTAATGGTAGCGGGGACCTGGAACGAGCAGTACTTC. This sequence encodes CASSPLMVAGTWNEQYF.

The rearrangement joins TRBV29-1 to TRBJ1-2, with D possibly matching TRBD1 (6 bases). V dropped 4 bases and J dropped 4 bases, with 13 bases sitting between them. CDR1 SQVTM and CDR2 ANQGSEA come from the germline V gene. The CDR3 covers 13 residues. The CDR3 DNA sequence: TGCAGCGTTGTGGGGGCGCTGGGCTATGGCTACACCTTC. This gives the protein CSVVGALGYGYTF.

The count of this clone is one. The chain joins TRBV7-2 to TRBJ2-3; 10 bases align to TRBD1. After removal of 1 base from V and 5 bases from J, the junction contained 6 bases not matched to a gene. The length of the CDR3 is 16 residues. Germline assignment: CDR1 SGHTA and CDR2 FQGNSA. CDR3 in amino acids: CASSLVGTGAGDTQYF. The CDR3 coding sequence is TGTGCCAGCAGCTTAGTAGGGACAGGGGCGGGAGATACGCAGTATTTT.

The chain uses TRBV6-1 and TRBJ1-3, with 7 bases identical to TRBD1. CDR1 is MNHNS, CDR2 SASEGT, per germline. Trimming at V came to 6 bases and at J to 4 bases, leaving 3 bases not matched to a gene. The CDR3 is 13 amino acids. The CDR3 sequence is CASSLQGGNTIYF. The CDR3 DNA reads TGTGCCAGCAGCCTACAGGGGGGAAACACCATATATTTT.

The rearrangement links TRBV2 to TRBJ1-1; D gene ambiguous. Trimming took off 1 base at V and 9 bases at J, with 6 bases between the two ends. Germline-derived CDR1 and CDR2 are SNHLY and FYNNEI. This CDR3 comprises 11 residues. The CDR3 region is CASSEGAQAFF. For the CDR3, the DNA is TGTGCCAGCAGTGAAGGGGCACAAGCTTTCTTT.

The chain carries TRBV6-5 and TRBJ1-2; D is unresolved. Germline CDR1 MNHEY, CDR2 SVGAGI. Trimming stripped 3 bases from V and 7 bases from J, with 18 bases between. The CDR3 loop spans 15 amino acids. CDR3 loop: CASSYSFTASTGYTF. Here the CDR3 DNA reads TGTGCCAGCAGTTATTCGTTCACCGCGTCCACTGGCTACACCTTC.

Here the CDR3 DNA reads TGCGCCAGCAGCCAAGGACTAGCGCAGAGGGGTGAGCAGTTCTTC. Translating it yields CASSQGLAQRGEQFF. This chain joins TRBV4-3 and TRBJ2-1; 8 bases agree with TRBD2. Germline V gene sequence: CDR1 LGHNA, CDR2 YSLEER. The length of the CDR3 is 15 residues. V lost 1 base, J lost 9 bases, and 8 bases stayed unmatched.

CDR3 protein: CASSRTGRHEQYF. In DNA form, the CDR3 reads TGTGCCAGCAGTCGGACAGGTCGCCACGAGCAGTACTTC. This rearrangement joins TRBV6-5 to TRBJ2-7; 7 bases are shared with TRBD1. The J segment lost 5 bases and the V segment lost 5 bases, leaving 6 bases of the junction unmatched. This CDR3 comprises 13 residues. Germline values: CDR1 MNHEY, CDR2 SVGAGI.

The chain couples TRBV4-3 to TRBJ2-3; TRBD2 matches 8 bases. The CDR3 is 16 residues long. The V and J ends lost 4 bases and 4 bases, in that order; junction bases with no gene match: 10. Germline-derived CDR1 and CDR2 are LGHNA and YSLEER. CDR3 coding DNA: TGCGCCAGCAGCCCCTCCCGGGAGGGCCTAGCAGATACGCAGTATTTT. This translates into CASSPSREGLADTQYF.

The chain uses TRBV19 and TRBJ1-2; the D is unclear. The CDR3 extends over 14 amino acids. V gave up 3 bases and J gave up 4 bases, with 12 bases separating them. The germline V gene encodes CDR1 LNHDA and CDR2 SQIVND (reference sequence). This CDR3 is CASSIGSGTYGYTF. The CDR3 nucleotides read TGTGCCAGTAGTATCGGATCAGGAACCTATGGCTACACCTTC.